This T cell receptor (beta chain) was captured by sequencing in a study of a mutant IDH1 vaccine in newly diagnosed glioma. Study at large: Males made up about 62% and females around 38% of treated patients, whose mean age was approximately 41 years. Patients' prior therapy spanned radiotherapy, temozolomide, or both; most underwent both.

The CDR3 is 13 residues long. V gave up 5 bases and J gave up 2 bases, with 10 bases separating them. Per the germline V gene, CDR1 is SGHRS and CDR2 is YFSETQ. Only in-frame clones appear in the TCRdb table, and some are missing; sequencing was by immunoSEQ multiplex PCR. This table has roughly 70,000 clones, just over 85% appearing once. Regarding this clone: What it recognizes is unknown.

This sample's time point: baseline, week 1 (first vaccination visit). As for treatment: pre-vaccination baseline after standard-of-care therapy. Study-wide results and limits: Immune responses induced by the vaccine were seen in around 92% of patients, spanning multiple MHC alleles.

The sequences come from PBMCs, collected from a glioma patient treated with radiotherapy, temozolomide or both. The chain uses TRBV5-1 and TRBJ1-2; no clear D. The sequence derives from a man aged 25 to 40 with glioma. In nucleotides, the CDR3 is TGCGCCAGCAGAGATCAGGCGAACTATGGCTACACCTTC. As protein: CASRDQANYGYTF.